One and the same sample provided the 15 T cell receptor beta chains below, sequenced in a study of blood T cell repertoires in COVID-19. Sequencing used immunoSEQ multiplex PCR; TCRdb keeps in-frame clones, though not all of them. The table lists tens of thousands of clones, about 92% of them singletons, with roughly 0.47% in the top ten. The sequenced sample was peripheral blood. These receptors all stem from a man over 45 with COVID-19, enrolled during active disease.

The chain carries TRBV6-2 or TRBV6-3 and TRBJ1-1, with 9 bases identical to TRBD1. The V segment lost 0 bases and the J segment 1 base; nucleotides outside the gene matches: 3. This CDR3 has 16 amino acids. CDR1 MNHEY and CDR2 SVGEGT come from the germline V gene. For the CDR3, the DNA is TGTGCCAGCAGTTACTCGTCACAGGGGGCGAACACTGAAGCTTTCTTT. Encoded protein: CASSYSSQGANTEAFF.

V usage is TRBV25-1 and J usage is TRBJ1-2, with 8 positions matching TRBD1. V lost 3 bases and J lost 5; bases outside the gene matches: 2. CDR1 is MGHDK, CDR2 SYGVNS, per germline. This CDR3 comprises 13 residues. The CDR3 DNA sequence: TGTGCCAGCAGTGAGGGACAGGTATATGGCTACACCTTC. Its translation is CASSEGQVYGYTF.

This clone has only a few counts. J is TRBJ2-2 and V is TRBV6-4, with D perhaps matching TRBD1 (5 bases). Germline values: CDR1 MRHNA, CDR2 SNTAGT. The CDR3 spans 14 residues. Trimming pared 3 bases from V and 3 bases from J, leaving 8 bases between. Here the CDR3 reads CASSDGRDTGELFF. The DNA for the CDR3 is TGTGCCAGCAGTGATGGCAGGGACACCGGGGAGCTGTTTTTT.

This chain links TRBV5-1 with TRBJ2-1; 9 bases match TRBD2. The length of the CDR3 is 15 residues. CDR1 and CDR2 (germline): SGHRS, YFSETQ. Losses at the gene ends were 5 bases for V and 7 bases for J; bases not matched to a gene: 10. CDR3 region: CASSAAGGIANEQFF. The CDR3 nucleotides read TGCGCCAGCAGTGCAGCGGGAGGTATTGCGAATGAGCAGTTCTTC.

V gene TRBV29-1 combines with J gene TRBJ1-1; 9 bases map to TRBD1. Trimming at V came to 4 bases and at J to 5 bases, leaving 5 bases not matched to a gene. The CDR3 is 13 amino acids. Germline V gene data show CDR1 as SQVTM and CDR2 as ANQGSEA. The CDR3 reads CSVADRGGTEAFF. The CDR3 region has the DNA TGCAGCGTTGCGGACAGGGGAGGGACTGAAGCTTTCTTT.

V and J are TRBV6-5 and TRBJ2-5, with a possible D match to TRBD2 (6 bases). Germline V gene lookup returns CDR1 MNHEY and CDR2 SVGAGI. The CDR3 contains 13 residues. V lost 5 bases to trimming and J lost 2 bases, with 9 bases between them. The CDR3 sequence is CASSRGLQETQYF. In DNA, the CDR3 is TGTGCCAGCAGTAGGGGACTTCAAGAGACCCAGTACTTC.

CDR3 bases: TGTGCCAGCAGCAAAGTTAATCGGGAGGGTTCCTACGAGCAGTACTTC. It encodes CASSKVNREGSYEQYF. This chain joins TRBV21-1 and TRBJ2-7; the table names TRBD2, a call not compared with the DNA. TRBV21-1 is annotated as a pseudogene. The CDR3 is 16 residues long.

The chain employs TRBV4-3 and TRBJ2-3; TRBD1 matches at 8 bases. CDR1 is LGHNA and CDR2 is YSLEER in the germline V gene. The J segment lost 6 bases and the V segment lost 0 bases, leaving 8 bases of the junction unmatched. This CDR3 contains 16 residues. The CDR3 DNA reads TGCGCCAGCAGCCAAGATCGGCCAGGGGGCGCGGATACGCAGTATTTT. Translation gives CASSQDRPGGADTQYF.

The rearrangement joins TRBV5-1 to TRBJ1-1; the D gene is possibly TRBD1 (5 bases). In germline, CDR1 is SGHRS, CDR2 YFSETQ. This CDR3 contains 16 residues. The V gene lost 3 bases and the J gene lost 0 bases, with 15 bases spanning the gap. In DNA form, the CDR3 reads TGCGCCAGCAGCTCAGACAGCTTTCCTCTGAACACTGAAGCTTTCTTT. It codes for CASSSDSFPLNTEAFF.

The V gene is TRBV15, the J gene TRBJ1-1; 8 bases are a match to TRBD1. Germline values: CDR1 LNHNV, CDR2 YYDKDF (reference sequence). V gave up 6 bases and J gave up 0 bases; unmatched junction bases: 6. This CDR3 region has 15 residues. Here the CDR3 reads CATSNRDRMNTEAFF. The CDR3 nucleotides are TGTGCCACCAGTAACCGGGACAGGATGAACACTGAAGCTTTCTTT.

The V gene is TRBV6-5, the J gene TRBJ1-1; D not certain. The germline gives CDR1 MNHEY, CDR2 SVGAGI. Trimming removed 2 bases from V and 4 bases from J, with 8 bases in between. The CDR3 runs 13 residues. The CDR3 sequence: CASSYIEGTEAFF. The CDR3 region has the DNA TGTGCCAGCAGTTACATTGAGGGCACTGAAGCTTTCTTT.

V gene TRBV7-6 combines with J gene TRBJ2-5, with D unclear. The V gene's germline CDR1 is SGHVS and CDR2 FNYEAQ. V gave up 4 bases and J gave up 7 bases, with 16 bases separating them. This CDR3 is 14 amino acids long. The DNA of the CDR3 is TGTGCCAGCAGCTCACGATCCCGACGAGGGACCCAGTACTTC. Protein sequence: CASSSRSRRGTQYF. The whole variable domain, remainder taken from reference TRBV7-6 and TRBJ2-5, is GAGVSQSPRYKVTKRGQDVALRCDPISGHVSLYWYRQALGQGPEFLTYFNYEAQQDKSGLPNDRFSAERPEGSISTLTIQRTEQRDSAMYRCASSSRSRRGTQYFGPGTRLLVL.

V is TRBV5-1 and J is TRBJ1-1; D might be TRBD1 (6 bases). The ends were cut back, 5 bases at V and 4 bases at J, with 15 bases in the middle. The CDR3 totals 14 residues. Germline V gene data show CDR1 as SGHRS and CDR2 as YFSETQ. Written as DNA, the CDR3 is TGCGCCAGCAGAAATACAGGGAGTGTCACTGAAGCTTTCTTT. Translated: CASRNTGSVTEAFF.

V and J are TRBV7-2 and TRBJ1-2, with 9 bases aligning to TRBD1. The CDR3 has 15 amino acids. Per the germline V gene, CDR1 is SGHTA and CDR2 is FQGNSA. The V and J ends lost 1 base and 5 bases, in that order; junction bases with no gene match: 5. The CDR3 nucleotides are TGTGCCAGCAGCTTAGATGGGACAGGGAATTATGGCTACACCTTC. Protein: CASSLDGTGNYGYTF.

This sequence joins TRBV6-5 and TRBJ2-3; D is unresolved. CDR1 and CDR2 from the germline V gene are MNHEY and SVGAGI. This CDR3 has 16 residues. The V gene lost 0 bases and the J gene lost 5 bases, with 15 bases spanning the gap. The CDR3 sequence: CASSYSREMRKDTQYF. Here the CDR3 DNA reads TGTGCCAGCAGTTACTCGAGAGAGATGAGGAAAGATACGCAGTATTTT.